This T cell receptor beta chain was recovered during a study of regulatory T cells in long-lasting Graves disease. The overall study: Graves' patients (newly diagnosed) had been on antithyroid drugs under 3 months.

Researchers made TCR beta libraries by using iRepertoire HTBI primers and running Arm-PCR on CDR3 regions. TCRdb reprocessed the multiplex PCR reads via MiXCR and lists one record per CDR3 protein. This table holds approximately 540,000 distinct CDR3 sequences, more than 10% found once. Time point meaning: newly diagnosed GD, antithyroid drugs for less than 3 months. Researchers made the TCR library from RNA that was extracted from PBMCs. The sample holds many counts of this clonotype. These records were also assigned to another study, of T cells in Graves' hyperthyroidism and ophthalmopathy.

Source: peripheral blood mononuclear cells (PBMCs), taken at new diagnosis, from a patient treated with antithyroid drugs. The clonotype originates from a woman aged 25-40 years with Graves disease.

CDR3 protein: CASSLGGRGETQYF. The CDR3 region has the DNA TGTGCCAGCAGCTTAGGCGGGAGGGGCGAGACCCAGTACTTC. The genes are TRBV7-3 and TRBJ2-5; 9 bases are shared with TRBD2. J gave up 5 bases and V 2 bases, and 3 bases lay outside the gene matches. CDR3 length equals 14 residues. From germline, CDR1 is SGHTA and CDR2 FQGTGA.